Included here is one TCR beta chain sequence, with context. This clonotype has more than one count but fewer than ten. Its recognized antigen is unknown. Base qualities are missing; no much larger clone stands one base away. Systemically healthy Caucasian individuals from Russia, approximately 39 in total and aged 6 to 90 years, were included as donors. Each donor gave ten milliliters of peripheral blood, collected into EDTA-treated Vacutainer tubes. Ficoll-Paque density-gradient centrifugation was used to isolate PBMCs, with at least 6.5 million per sample. Trizol reagent was used to extract total RNA from the PBMCs, yielding at least 5.5 micrograms per sample. The percentages of naive CD45RAhigh/CD27high T cells were determined by flow cytometry on a PBMC aliquot from every donor. The data are from a study of blood T cells in healthy people across ages (dated by TCRdb to about 2015). The study in broad terms: In model experiments, template switching captured about one uniquely barcoded TCR beta cDNA molecule for every two T cells. The study measured age-related changes in TCR beta repertoire diversity using deep sequencing normalized with unique cDNA molecular identifiers. Donors were grouped into four age groups: young (average roughly 17 years), middle-aged (39), aged (about 59) and long-lived (approximately 81). To avoid experimental bias, donors of different ages were randomly spread across the sequencing lanes. Using the same blood draw, the study looked at two additional independent replicas of 1 million unique cDNA reads for two donors, one aged 18 to 30 and the other aged 80 or older. Broad study findings and their caveats: Observed TCR beta diversity per million T cells fell roughly linearly with age, and a significant reduction was already apparent by age approximately 41. Donor CMV infection status was unknown, potentially confounding age-related changes in expanded clonotypes. Total diversity estimates from one million sequenced T cells were considered lower bounds and underestimates. Conclusive comparison of naive and antigen-experienced compartments was prevented by the profiling of bulk unsorted PBMCs. The long-lived group showed more naive CD4+ T cells, fewer expanded clones and increased TCR diversity than the aged group, suggesting age selection. Observed TCR beta diversity correlated strongly with the percentage of naive T cells measured by flow cytometry.

The library relied on 5' RACE. These reads were obtained on an Illumina HiSeq 2500. A second PCR of roughly 6 to 11 cycles was run with a J-beta primer mix and a sample-barcoded 5' primer. Each TCR beta cDNA molecule received a unique molecular identifier from a template-switch 5' adaptor carrying 12 random nucleotides. At least 2.5 million CDR3-containing paired-end reads were obtained from each sample. The Mint cDNA synthesis kit, primed by a TRBC-specific oligonucleotide, was used to synthesize first-strand cDNA from all RNA. After uracil-DNA glycosylase treatment, a first 18-cycle PCR used universal primers M1SS and BC2_uni_R on all cDNA. For the original study's pipeline: Normalization of each sample was performed by random selection of 1 million high-quality reads, each carrying a distinct molecular identifier. Instead of being binned into consensus sequences, reads that shared molecular identifiers were thrown out. MiTCR, run with a Q25 quality threshold and the strictest error-elimination algorithm, handled CDR3 identification, clonotype clustering and error correction. A nonparametric unseen species model using Euler transformation provided a lower-bound estimate of total TCR beta diversity. TCRdb reworked the public reads: Q25 trimming with fastp, MiXCR clone assembly, productive beta chains retained. Rows with one shared CDR3 protein collapse into an entry with the most common genes and DNA. The V and J calls were not made by the authors but by TCRdb's processing. The sample profile shows hundreds of thousands of distinct CDR3 sequences; over 45% of them were found once. Around 22% of the sample comes from the top ten.

Trimming takes 2 bases from V and 0 bases from J, and the germline ends sit 14 bases apart. CDR3 length: 18 amino acids, cysteine to phenylalanine. Only the CDR3 DNA stays, 54 bases, in frame from base 1. CDR1 and CDR2, looked up from the germline V gene, are MNHEY and SVGAGI. Source material: blood. This TCR was sampled from a young man in good health. Rearrangement joined TRBV6-5 to TRBJ2-6, with the D gene call left open. CDR3 reads: CASSYMWQVVSGANVLTF. Here is the DNA: TGTGCCAGCAGTTACATGTGGCAGGTAGTCTCTGGGGCCAACGTCCTGACTTTC.